This T cell receptor (beta chain) stems from a study of CD8 T cells in Susac syndrome. Sequencing targeted TCR beta in blood CD8+ and CD4+ T cells. Patients with stable or active relapsing-remitting disease, all of them treatment-naive, made up the multiple sclerosis controls. For this clonotype: Its antigen is unknown.

Trimming took off 4 bases at V and 3 bases at J, with 16 bases between the two ends. This CDR3 region has 14 residues. CDR1 and CDR2 from the germline V gene are GTSNPN and SVGIG (reference sequence). Random hexamers were used to reverse transcribe an amount of 0.5 to 1 ug RNA. Amplification of TCR beta CDR3 used immunoSEQ multiplex PCR across 54 Vbeta and 13 Jbeta. TCRdb itself ran the immunoSEQ multiplex PCR reads through MiXCR, one entry per CDR3 protein. The profile shows about 300,000 distinct CDR3 sequences, 85% of them singletons. Whole-study findings and limits: A relatively small number of individuals underwent TCR sequencing and HLA analysis.

Sequences were obtained from CD8+ T cells from PBMCs. The receptor was isolated from a human donor with multiple sclerosis. The rearrangement links TRBV30 to TRBJ2-7; D call uncertain. In DNA, the CDR3 is TGTGCCTGGACCTCGGTGCCGTCAATCTACGAGCAGTACTTC. As protein: CAWTSVPSIYEQYF.